The source of this T cell receptor (beta chain) is a study of blood T cells in healthy people across ages. The authors ran a second PCR of roughly 6 to 12 cycles using a sample-barcoded 5' primer and a J-beta primer mix. In TCRdb, the 5' RACE reads were re-called with MiXCR into one record per CDR3 protein. The table shows hundreds of thousands of distinct CDR3 sequences, with more than 40% occurring only once. The study, taken as a whole, reports: Unsorted PBMC material precluded a definitive naive versus antigen-experienced comparison. CMV status of donors was not determined, possibly confounding expanded clonotype changes.

This clonotype has just a few counts. Its antigen is not known. Germline-derived CDR1 and CDR2 are SGHTA and FQGNSA. Trimming took 5 bases from V and 0 from J; bases not matched to a gene: 5. The CDR3 is made up of 15 amino acids. PBMCs numbering at least 6 million were isolated per sample. The chain employs TRBV7-2 and TRBJ2-7, with 9 bases aligning to TRBD2. This TCR derives from a woman aged 60 to 75 in good health. The sequencing sample was made of blood. The CDR3 is CASSASGMSSYEQYF. For the CDR3, the DNA is TGTGCCAGCAGCGCTAGCGGGATGAGCTCCTACGAGCAGTACTTC.